The T cell receptor beta chain under discussion was sequenced for a study of shared clonotypes between healthy human individuals (TCRdb year 2020). About the full investigation: The cohort included a few men and a couple of women between 18 and 49 years of age. To estimate repertoire size and how much clonotypes are shared between individuals, the study performed deep sequencing of blood TCR repertoires from a few healthy adults. To increase sequencing depth and limit assay-specific biases, TCR repertoire library preparation and sequencing were carried out by different laboratories using diverse techniques. Per donor, leukapheresis produced somewhere between about 0.9 and 9 billion PBMCs. The paper as a whole reports these results and caveats: The small number of donors limited the genetic and exposure-history diversity represented. Sampling was restricted to blood, and TCR repertoires in tissue are likely to differ from TCR repertoires in blood. Pairwise subsampling led to the expectation that sequencing depth would affect the degree of clonotype sharing among donors.

Note on this clone: No antigen is known for it. A junction boundary mismatches the germline segment, possibly from a read error.

Using the deep immunoSEQ assay, TCR CDR3 regions were amplified from genomic DNA by multiplex PCR. For each cell subset, the extracted genomic DNA was distributed evenly across all wells of several immunoSEQ 96-well plates, and each plate served as one replicate. Each replicate PCR for unsorted PBMC received roughly 290 ng genomic DNA, equal to around 30,000 T cell genomes. Ten immunoSEQ deep assay plates were used to sequence unsorted PBMC genomic DNA. The purified libraries were quantified using a Qubit 3.0 fluorometer, sized with a Bioanalyzer 2100, and then quantified again using the KAPA Library Quantification kit. Each immunoSEQ 96-well plate was sequenced on its own single-read 150-cycle Illumina NextSeq 550 flow cell. The paper's data handling went like this. The immunoSEQ output contained only junctional sequences without quality scores, so filtering could not match that applied to full-length reads. Sequences were annotated with PyIR, a Python wrapper for IgBLAST v1.9, and V/J genes and CDR3 were assigned using IMGT germline references. Any read was removed if the V/J assignment was weak (E-value above 1e-6), the CDR3 was missing, or the read contained stop codons, out-of-frame junctions, or ambiguous translated residues. V3J clonotypes were defined as sequences sharing an identical inferred V gene, J gene, and CDR3 amino acid sequence. Percentage overlap between repertoires was computed as shared unique clonotypes divided by the size of the smaller repertoire. Three approaches were used to assess repertoire richness: RTK rarefaction, the Chao1 estimator, and Recon v2.1 estimates of unobserved clonotypes. TCRdb obtained this table from immuneACCESS and retained in-frame rearrangements with V and J assigned. These tables miss some clones; where compared with another copy, unresolved V genes account for less than half of the shortfall, and the remainder is unexplained. D and trimming come from the DNA, and the V and J calls and clone size come from that table. This sample gives approximately 480,000 clones in total; about 75% of them show up just once. Jointly, the top ten make up around 13% of the sample.

The donors were healthy, HIV-negative adults with no recently reported acute infections or vaccinations. Only Caucasian adults living in Nashville, Tennessee, USA were represented among the donors. In the unsorted samples, 90 million to 100 million PBMCs were counted, and genomic DNA was extracted using the QIAamp DNA Blood Mini kit. After blood collection by leukapheresis, PBMCs were isolated using Ficoll-Histopaque density gradient centrifugation and then cryopreserved in the vapor phase of liquid nitrogen. Counted from cysteine to phenylalanine, this CDR3 has 15 amino acids. Only CDR3 DNA remains: 45 bases, in frame from the first base. CDR1 and CDR2 (SNHLY, FYNNEI) derive from the germline V gene.

The V and J genes are TRBV2 and TRBJ2-7, with TRBD1 identical over 9 junction bases. The sequence was obtained from a woman between 40 and 55 years old in good health. Some clones in this sample may be carry-over from other donors' samples. The sample was PBMCs. The sequenced DNA is TGTGCCAGCAGCGAAGGACCGGGACAGGGATACGAGCAGTACTTC. Its translation reads: CASSEGPGQGYEQYF.